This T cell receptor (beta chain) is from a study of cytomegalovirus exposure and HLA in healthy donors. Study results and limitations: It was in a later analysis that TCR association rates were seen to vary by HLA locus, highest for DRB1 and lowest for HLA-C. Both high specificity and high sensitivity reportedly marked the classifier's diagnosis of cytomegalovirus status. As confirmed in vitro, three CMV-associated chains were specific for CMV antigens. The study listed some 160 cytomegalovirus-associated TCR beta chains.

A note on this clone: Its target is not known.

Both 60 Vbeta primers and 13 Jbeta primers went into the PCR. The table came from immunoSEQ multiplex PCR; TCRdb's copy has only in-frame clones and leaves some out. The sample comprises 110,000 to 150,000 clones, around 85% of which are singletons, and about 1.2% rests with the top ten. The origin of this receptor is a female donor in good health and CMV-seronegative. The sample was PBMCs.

In DNA, the CDR3 is TGTGCCAGCAGCCTAGTCTTGTTCCGGGGCTACACCTTC. Translation gives CASSLVLFRGYTF. The J gene is TRBJ1-2, the V gene TRBV28; unclear D gene. This CDR3 has 13 residues. Germline CDR1 and CDR2: MDHEN and SYDVKM. The V end lost 6 bases, the J end lost 8 bases, and 16 bases lay between the germline ends.